The rows below give T cell receptor beta chains drawn from one sample of a study of blood T cell repertoires in COVID-19. The table came from immunoSEQ multiplex PCR; TCRdb's copy has only in-frame clones and leaves some out. The sample lists under 200,000 clones; over 80% were seen once. What was sequenced was peripheral blood. The source of these receptors is a man in his 70s who had recovered from COVID-19. CDR3s include the opening cysteine and the closing phenylalanine or tryptophan. The D gene is left open where the match is weak. Clone size is not always given. Where it is, it says once, few, many or a class for expanded clones.

clone_size	v_call	j_call	d_call	cdr3_aa	cdr3_nt
once	TRBV3-1/TRBV3-2	TRBJ2-3	TRBD2	CASSQDAGAYTQYF	TGTGCCAGCAGCCAAGATGCGGGAGCGTATACGCAGTATTTT
-	TRBV5-1	TRBJ2-3	-	CASSSGHLGTDTQYF	TGCGCCAGCAGCTCCGGACACCTAGGCACAGATACGCAGTATTTT
-	TRBV15	TRBJ2-3	-	CATSVEPGDTQYF	TGTGCCACCAGCGTCGAGCCGGGAGATACGCAGTATTTT
-	TRBV7-2	TRBJ1-3	TRBD1	CASSLAGQGARNTIYF	TGTGCCAGCAGCTTAGCGGGACAGGGGGCGCGGAACACCATATATTTT
few	TRBV5-4	TRBJ1-6	-	CASSLDQGNDSPLHF	TGTGCCAGCAGCTTGGACCAGGGGAATGATTCACCCCTCCACTTT
-	TRBV30	TRBJ1-5	-	CAWSVKGGNQPQHF	TGTGCCTGGAGTGTAAAGGGAGGCAATCAGCCCCAGCATTTT
-	TRBV18	TRBJ2-7	TRBD1	CASSGTGAYEQYF	TGTGCCAGCTCAGGGACAGGGGCCTACGAGCAGTACTTC
-	TRBV7-2	TRBJ2-1	TRBD1	CASSSGQGKIDEQFF	TGTGCCAGCAGCTCCGGACAGGGAAAGATCGATGAGCAGTTCTTC
-	TRBV9	TRBJ1-4	-	CASSATAVFNEKLFF	TGTGCCAGCAGCGCGACAGCCGTTTTTAATGAAAAACTGTTTTTT
-	TRBV7-9	TRBJ2-2	TRBD2	CASSPLAGNTGELFF	TGTGCCAGCAGCCCTCTAGCGGGGAACACCGGGGAGCTGTTTTTT
-	TRBV12-3/TRBV12-4	TRBJ2-3	TRBD1	CASKGQATDTQYF	TGTGCCAGCAAGGGACAGGCCACAGATACGCAGTATTTT
-	TRBV7-6	TRBJ2-1	-	CASSLGGGGVRHNEQFF	TGTGCCAGCAGCTTAGGGGGAGGTGGGGTTAGACACAATGAGCAGTTCTTC
-	TRBV7-8	TRBJ2-5	TRBD1	CASSPRQGFGETQYF	TGTGCCAGCAGCCCCCGACAGGGGTTTGGGGAGACCCAGTACTTC
-	TRBV3-1/TRBV3-2	TRBJ2-7	TRBD2	CASSQTSGRNYEQYF	TGTGCCAGCAGCCAAACTAGCGGGAGGAACTACGAGCAGTACTTC
-	TRBV2	TRBJ1-2	-	CASKNTQSNYGYTF	TGTGCCAGCAAGAACACCCAGTCTAACTATGGCTACACCTTC
-	TRBV7-9	TRBJ1-3	TRBD1	CASSARQGSSGNTIYF	TGTGCCAGCAGCGCCCGACAGGGGTCCTCTGGAAACACCATATATTTT
-	TRBV11-2	TRBJ1-3	-	CASSSTVLSGNTIYF	TGTGCCAGCAGTTCGACAGTTCTCTCTGGAAACACCATATATTTT
-	TRBV12-3/TRBV12-4	TRBJ2-4	-	CASSSMGVDIQYF	TGTGCCAGCAGTTCGATGGGAGTAGACATTCAGTACTTC
-	TRBV3-1/TRBV3-2	TRBJ1-5	-	CASSQEMSNQPQHF	TGTGCCAGCAGCCAGGAGATGAGCAATCAGCCCCAGCATTTT
-	TRBV18	TRBJ2-7	-	CASSPSTGTYEQYF	TGTGCCAGCTCACCCTCAACAGGTACCTACGAGCAGTACTTC
few	TRBV7-9	TRBJ2-5	-	CASSLGYSQETQYF	TGTGCCAGCAGCTTAGGTTACAGCCAAGAGACCCAGTACTTC
-	TRBV5-4	TRBJ2-1	-	CASSLAGRHNNEQFF	TGTGCCAGCAGCTTGGCCGGGAGACACAACAATGAGCAGTTCTTC
few	TRBV10-3	TRBJ2-2	TRBD1	CAISDLGQAPNTGELFF	TGTGCCATCAGTGACCTGGGACAGGCGCCGAACACCGGGGAGCTGTTTTTT
few	TRBV28	TRBJ1-2	TRBD1	CASTVPGQGAVGGGGYTF	TGTGCCAGCACCGTCCCGGGACAGGGGGCCGTTGGAGGTGGGGGCTACACCTTC
-	TRBV6-5	TRBJ1-5	-	CASAREGYDNQPQHF	TGTGCCAGCGCCAGGGAGGGGTACGACAATCAGCCCCAGCATTTT
-	TRBV5-4	TRBJ2-1	TRBD2	CASSLTSGNNEQFF	TGTGCCAGCAGCTTGACTAGCGGGAACAATGAGCAGTTCTTC
few	TRBV5-1	TRBJ2-5	TRBD1	CASSSAGTGEETQYF	TGCGCCAGCAGTTCGGCCGGGACAGGGGAAGAGACCCAGTACTTC
-	TRBV4-1	TRBJ1-1	-	CASSQDMGGGEAFF	TGCGCCAGCAGCCAAGATATGGGGGGGGGTGAAGCTTTCTTT
-	TRBV3-1/TRBV3-2	TRBJ2-3	-	CASSQDPFTDTQYF	TGTGCCAGCAGCCAAGACCCGTTCACAGATACGCAGTATTTT
-	TRBV9	TRBJ1-2	TRBD1	CASSVGEARDRGPYTF	TGTGCCAGCAGCGTAGGAGAAGCCCGGGACAGGGGACCCTACACCTTC
-	TRBV18	TRBJ1-1	TRBD1	CASSPAVRGPNTEAFF	TGTGCCAGCTCACCGGCGGTCAGGGGGCCGAACACTGAAGCTTTCTTT
-	TRBV5-1	TRBJ2-2	-	CASSLPLEGGELFF	TGCGCCAGCAGCTTGCCACTAGAGGGCGGGGAGCTGTTTTTT
-	TRBV6-1	TRBJ1-5	-	CASSEAPGGGQPQHF	TGTGCCAGCAGTGAAGCGCCCGGGGGTGGACAGCCCCAGCATTTT
-	TRBV21-1	TRBJ2-7	-	CASEPGTGLF	TGTGCCTCTGAACCCGGGACAGGCTTATTC
-	TRBV5-4	TRBJ2-3	-	CASSLDYGFTDTQYF	TGTGCCAGCAGCTTGGACTACGGATTTACAGATACGCAGTATTTT
-	TRBV6-6	TRBJ2-1	-	CASLKGERGEQFF	TGTGCCAGCTTGAAGGGGGAGAGGGGTGAGCAGTTCTTC
-	TRBV5-4	TRBJ1-4	TRBD1	CASSLGGTGTGEKLFF	TGTGCCAGCAGCTTGGGAGGGACAGGTACGGGTGAAAAACTGTTTTTT
-	TRBV7-6	TRBJ1-5	TRBD1	CASSLRTGSNQPQHF	TGTGCCAGCAGCTTAAGGACAGGGAGCAATCAGCCCCAGCATTTT
-	TRBV3-1/TRBV3-2	TRBJ2-3	-	CASSLSSRQTDTQYF	TGTGCCAGCAGCCTAAGCAGCCGACAAACAGATACGCAGTATTTT
-	TRBV11-2	TRBJ2-2	TRBD2	CASSPSGLAGGTNTGELFF	TGTGCCAGCAGCCCATCGGGACTAGCGGGAGGAACGAACACCGGGGAGCTGTTTTTT
-	TRBV7-2	TRBJ2-5	TRBD2	CASNPASGRGETQYF	TGTGCCAGCAACCCAGCTAGCGGGAGAGGTGAGACCCAGTACTTC
-	TRBV6-5	TRBJ1-4	TRBD1	CASSPGTDEKLFF	TGTGCCAGCAGTCCCGGGACAGACGAAAAACTGTTTTTT
-	TRBV9	TRBJ2-2	TRBD2	CASSVRREDTGELFF	TGTGCCAGCAGCGTACGGCGGGAGGACACCGGGGAGCTGTTTTTT
once	TRBV11-3	TRBJ2-3	-	CASSLDRDRYSARTDTQYF	TGTGCCAGCAGCTTAGATCGGGATCGTTATTCGGCCCGAACAGATACGCAGTATTTT
few	TRBV6-5	TRBJ2-7	TRBD2	CASRNAGRAYEQYF	TGTGCCAGCAGGAACGCCGGGAGGGCCTACGAGCAGTACTTC
-	TRBV7-3	TRBJ2-2	TRBD2	CASSSSLAVNTGELFF	TGTGCCAGCAGCTCCTCACTAGCGGTGAACACCGGGGAGCTGTTTTTT
once	TRBV4-2	TRBJ2-7	TRBD1	CASSQTGTGNEQYF	TGTGCCAGCAGCCAAACCGGGACAGGGAACGAGCAGTACTTC
-	TRBV10-3	TRBJ1-4	TRBD1	CAIGGTGGGTNEKLFF	TGTGCCATCGGGGGAACAGGGGGCGGCACTAATGAAAAACTGTTTTTT
-	TRBV18	TRBJ1-1	-	CASSPREGMENTEAFF	TGTGCCAGCTCACCTCGAGAGGGAATGGAGAACACTGAAGCTTTCTTT
-	TRBV7-2	TRBJ2-3	TRBD2	CASSRREAGADTQYF	TGTGCCAGCAGCCGCCGCGAAGCGGGAGCAGATACGCAGTATTTT
-	TRBV12-3/TRBV12-4	TRBJ2-3	-	CASAGTDTQYF	TGTGCCAGCGCGGGCACAGATACGCAGTATTTT
-	TRBV6-5	TRBJ2-3	TRBD1	CASTRTGDTDTQYF	TGTGCCAGCACCCGGACAGGGGACACAGATACGCAGTATTTT
-	TRBV5-6	TRBJ2-7	-	CASSPIRHRREQYF	TGTGCCAGCAGCCCTATTCGACATCGTCGCGAGCAGTACTTC
once	TRBV6-5	TRBJ1-6	TRBD1	CASSTGTGSSPLHF	TGTGCCAGCAGCACCGGGACAGGGAGTTCACCCCTCCACTTT